The 4 T cell receptor beta chains given below trace back to one sample, sequenced in a study of shared clonotypes between healthy human individuals. Produced via immunoSEQ multiplex PCR; TCRdb's table is partial and in-frame only. This table holds about 1,800,000 clones, over 85% found once. Terminally differentiated effector memory CD45RA+ cells were excluded by CCR7 positive selection of CD45RO-negative cells. The sequencing input was naive CD8+ T cells sorted from blood. These receptors all stem from a man aged 18 to 30 in good health.

V and J are TRBV11-2 and TRBJ1-2; D perhaps matches TRBD1 (5 bases). This CDR3 region has 13 residues. The V end lost 4 bases, the J end lost 8 bases, and 14 bases lay between the germline ends. The germline gives CDR1 SGHAT, CDR2 FQNNGV. CDR3 nucleotides: TGTGCCAGCAGCTGGCCGGGGGTGGAGGGCTACACCTTC. As protein: CASSWPGVEGYTF.

V usage is TRBV5-4 and J usage is TRBJ2-5; TRBD1 aligns across 7 bases. Germline V gives CDR1 SGHNT, CDR2 YYREEE (reference sequence). Germline trimming cut 0 bases from V and 2 bases from J; bases unmatched to any gene: 7. The length of the CDR3 is 16 residues. CDR3 loop: CASSLVLTGLQETQYF. For the CDR3, the DNA is TGTGCCAGCAGCTTGGTGTTGACAGGGTTACAAGAGACCCAGTACTTC.

V is TRBV9 and J is TRBJ1-1; no clear D. CDR1 and CDR2 (germline): SGDLS, YYNGEE. This CDR3 has 13 amino acids. Trimming shortened V by 2 bases and J by 2 bases, and 7 bases separated the two germline ends. CDR3 in DNA: TGTGCCAGCAGCGTCACAGACAACACTGAAGCTTTCTTT. Protein sequence: CASSVTDNTEAFF.

The rearrangement uses TRBV30 and TRBJ2-7; 7 positions agree with TRBD1. The CDR3 totals 13 residues. The germline gives CDR1 GTSNPN, CDR2 SVGIG (reference sequence). The trim removed 4 bases at V and 1 base at J, leaving 4 bases unmatched. CDR3 residues: CAWNDRASYEQYF. The CDR3 coding sequence is TGTGCCTGGAACGACAGGGCATCCTACGAGCAGTACTTC.